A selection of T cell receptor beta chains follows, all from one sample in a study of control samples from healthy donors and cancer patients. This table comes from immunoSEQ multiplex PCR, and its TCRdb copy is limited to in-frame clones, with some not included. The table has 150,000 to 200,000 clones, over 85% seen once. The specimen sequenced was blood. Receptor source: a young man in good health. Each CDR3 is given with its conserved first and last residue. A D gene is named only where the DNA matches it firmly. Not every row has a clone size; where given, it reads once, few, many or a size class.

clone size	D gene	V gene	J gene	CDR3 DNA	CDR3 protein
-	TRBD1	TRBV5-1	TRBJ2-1	TGCGCCAGCAGCTTGGCGTCGGGACAGGTCCAGGCGCAGTTCTTC	CASSLASGQVQAQFF
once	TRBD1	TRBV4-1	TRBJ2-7	TGCGCCAGCAGCCAATCGGGGACAGGGGGCGACGAGCAGTACTTC	CASSQSGTGGDEQYF
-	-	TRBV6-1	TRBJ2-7	TGTGCCAGCAGTGAAAGATCCGCCTCCTACGAGCAGTACTTC	CASSERSASYEQYF
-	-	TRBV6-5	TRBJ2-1	TGTGCCACCCGGACGTCAAGGAGGTTCGGCAATGAGCAGTTCTTC	CATRTSRRFGNEQFF
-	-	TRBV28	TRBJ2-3	TGTGCCAGCAGTTTAATACCAGATACGCAGTATTTT	CASSLIPDTQYF
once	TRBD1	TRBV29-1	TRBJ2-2	TGCAGCGTTGAAGATCCTAGGGGGACAGCAACCGGGGAGCTGTTTTTT	CSVEDPRGTATGELFF
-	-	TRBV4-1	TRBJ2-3	TGCGCCAGCAGCCACCGGATGGGGGTTGCAGATACGCAGTATTTT	CASSHRMGVADTQYF
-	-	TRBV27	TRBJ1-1	TGTGCCAGCAGCTTGGGGGCCCCTACTGAAGCTTTCTTT	CASSLGAPTEAFF
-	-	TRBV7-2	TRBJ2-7	TGTGCCAGCAGCTTAGCCCCAGGGACCTACGAGCAGTACTTC	CASSLAPGTYEQYF
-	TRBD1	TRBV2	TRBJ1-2	TGTGCCAGCAGAGGGACAGTCTATGGCTACACCTTC	CASRGTVYGYTF
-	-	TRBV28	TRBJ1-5	TGTGCCACCTCCGGGACACTACGAGGGCCCCAGCATTTT	CATSGTLRGPQHF
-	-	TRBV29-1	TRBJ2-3	TGCAGCAGTCTGGACAGCACAGATACGCAGTATTTT	CSSLDSTDTQYF
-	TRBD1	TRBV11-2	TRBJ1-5	TGTGCCAGCAGCCTGGGACAGGGGGCTAGCAATCAGCCCCAGCATTTT	CASSLGQGASNQPQHF
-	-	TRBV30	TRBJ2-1	TGTGCCTGGAGTGTCAGGGGTTCCTACAATGAGCAGTTCTTC	CAWSVRGSYNEQFF
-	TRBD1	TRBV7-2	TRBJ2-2	TGTGCCAGCAGCCGCCAATGGGGGACAGGGGGCGGTGAGCTGTTTTTT	CASSRQWGTGGGELFF
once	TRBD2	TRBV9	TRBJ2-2	TGTGCCAGCAGCGCCGACGGGACTAGCGGGGGTCCCGGGGAGCTGTTTTTT	CASSADGTSGGPGELFF
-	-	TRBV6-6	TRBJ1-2	TGTGCCAGCAGTTACTCCCCGAACTATGGCTACACCTTC	CASSYSPNYGYTF
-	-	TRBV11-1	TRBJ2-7	TGTGCCAGCAGCTCGTTAGACTACGAGCAGTACTTC	CASSSLDYEQYF
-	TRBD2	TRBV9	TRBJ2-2	TGTGCCAGCAGCGTGGGGGAGGGAGGTTCGAGCACCGGGGAGCTGTTTTTT	CASSVGEGGSSTGELFF
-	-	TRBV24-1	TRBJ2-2	TGTGCCACCAGTGATTTCGGCAGGACCGCGAACACCGGGGAGCTGTTTTTT	CATSDFGRTANTGELFF
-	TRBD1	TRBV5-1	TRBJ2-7	TGCGCCAGCAGCTACTCCGGGACAGGGGCCTACGAGCAGTACTTC	CASSYSGTGAYEQYF
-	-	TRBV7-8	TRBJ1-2	TGTGCCAGCAGTACAGGGTTAGAGGCCCTTTATGGCTACACCTTC	CASSTGLEALYGYTF
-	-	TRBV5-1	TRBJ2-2	TGCGCCAGCAGCTTGCTGCAGGACGGGGCCGGGGAGCTGTTTTTT	CASSLLQDGAGELFF
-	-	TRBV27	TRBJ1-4	TGTGCCAGCACAATACGCAGGGGTGAAAAACTGTTTTTT	CASTIRRGEKLFF
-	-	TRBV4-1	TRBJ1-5	TGCGCCAGCAGCCAAGGCAGTTTATATAGCAATCAGCCCCAGCATTTT	CASSQGSLYSNQPQHF
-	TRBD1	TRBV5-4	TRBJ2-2	TGTGCCAGCAGCTTGGGGACAGGGCCTAACACCGGGGAGCTGTTTTTT	CASSLGTGPNTGELFF